Listed below are T cell receptor beta chains from one sample, sequenced in a study of blood T cell repertoires in COVID-19. Assay: immunoSEQ multiplex PCR; the TCRdb copy retains only in-frame clones and omits some. The sample lists around 210,000 clones, almost 85% occurring once. Source material: peripheral blood. The receptor set was obtained from a man between 45 and 60 years old with COVID-19, enrolled during active disease. Each CDR3 is given with its conserved first and last residue.

V	J	CDR3
TRBV7-2	TRBJ1-1	CASSLGDRLNTEAFF
TRBV4-2	TRBJ2-3	CASSQDGGDSDTQYF
TRBV9	TRBJ1-6	CASSIQESSYNSPLHF
TRBV7-6	TRBJ2-5	CASTRQGGYQETQYF
TRBV3-1/TRBV3-2	TRBJ1-6	CASTPATVKDNSPLHF
TRBV6-5	TRBJ1-6	CASNRDRVYNSPLHF
TRBV6-6	TRBJ1-1	CASSPLGGGSTEAFF
TRBV30	TRBJ2-6	CALVRDSGLSGANVLTF
TRBV5-4	TRBJ2-5	CASSPGQGIGKETQYF
TRBV6-1	TRBJ2-5	CASSEVGLAGAMYQETQYF
TRBV11-3	TRBJ2-1	CASSRGSGGPESSYNEQFF
TRBV4-1	TRBJ1-2	CASSQERQGYGYTF
TRBV7-3	TRBJ1-1	CASSLTGQGTEAFF
TRBV7-9	TRBJ2-5	CASGHRGQETQYF
TRBV3-1/TRBV3-2	TRBJ1-2	CASSQDEIGYTF
TRBV7-3	TRBJ2-1	CASSRAGSRAQGHEQFF
TRBV12-1	TRBJ1-4	CASSSRPGRTNEKLFF
TRBV6-5	TRBJ2-1	CARGGRLESEQFF
TRBV11-2	TRBJ2-7	CASSFRYEQYF
TRBV6-1	TRBJ2-5	CASSEDRTIRQETQYF
TRBV9	TRBJ2-5	CASSPGGGGETQYF
TRBV4-1	TRBJ2-1	CASSQDFQTGGTTNEQFF
TRBV28	TRBJ2-7	CASSLRSGTGNHEQYF
TRBV6-5	TRBJ2-7	CASSRDRGPSYEQYF
TRBV5-4	TRBJ2-7	CASTNRDLSYEQYF
TRBV9	TRBJ2-2	CASSGSGGAGGELFF
TRBV27	TRBJ1-2	CASSPDTGSYGYTF
TRBV7-6	TRBJ1-1	CASSNPGQGASEAFF
TRBV5-6	TRBJ1-2	CASSFGQGFVGYTF
TRBV5-1	TRBJ1-1	CASSLQGVVGTEAFF
TRBV6-5	TRBJ1-5	CASSSTGSGNQPQHF
TRBV2	TRBJ2-7	CASSPQWRTGSTYEQYF
TRBV5-8	TRBJ2-5	CASSPVTGYQETQYF
TRBV5-6	TRBJ1-4	CASRGQLNEKLFF
TRBV5-1	TRBJ1-3	CASRPDSSSGNTIYF
TRBV19	TRBJ1-4	CASNNPAGGTEKLFF
TRBV11-2	TRBJ2-5	CASSLGAVAGQETQYF
TRBV10-3	TRBJ1-2	CAISSNTGTANYGYTF
TRBV6-6	TRBJ2-7	CASNPQGKNYEQYF
TRBV7-3	TRBJ2-2	CASSSRQGVGGELFF
TRBV21-1	TRBJ2-5	CASSKPGQRGSGTQYF
TRBV20-1	TRBJ2-7	CSAARDSPSF
TRBV30	TRBJ2-5	CAWSTGLETQYF
TRBV3-1/TRBV3-2	TRBJ2-2	CASSPGTSGGSSRRTGELFF
TRBV29-1	TRBJ1-1	CSVEWGKNTEAFF
TRBV19	TRBJ2-2	CASTPGSGGYTGELFF
TRBV2	TRBJ2-7	CASSGQGASHLYF
TRBV3-1/TRBV3-2	TRBJ2-7	CASSQAGGEQYF
TRBV19	TRBJ1-3	CASDRGRRNSGNTIYF